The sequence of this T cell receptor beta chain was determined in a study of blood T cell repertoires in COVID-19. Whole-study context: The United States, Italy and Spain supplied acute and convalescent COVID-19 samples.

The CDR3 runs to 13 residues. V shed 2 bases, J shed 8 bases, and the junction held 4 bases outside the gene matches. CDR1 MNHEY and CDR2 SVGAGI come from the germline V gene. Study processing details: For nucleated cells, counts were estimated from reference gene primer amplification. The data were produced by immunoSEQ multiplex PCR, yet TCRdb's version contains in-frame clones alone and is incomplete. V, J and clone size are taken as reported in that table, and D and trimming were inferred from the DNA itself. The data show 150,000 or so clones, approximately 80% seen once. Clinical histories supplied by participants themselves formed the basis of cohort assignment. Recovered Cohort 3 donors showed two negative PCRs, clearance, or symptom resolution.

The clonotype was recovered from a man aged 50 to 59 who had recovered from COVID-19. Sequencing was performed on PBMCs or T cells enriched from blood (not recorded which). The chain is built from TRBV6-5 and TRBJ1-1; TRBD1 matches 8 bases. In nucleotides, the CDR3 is TGTGCCAGCAGTTACGGGGGACAGGTAGAAGCTTTCTTT. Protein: CASSYGGQVEAFF.